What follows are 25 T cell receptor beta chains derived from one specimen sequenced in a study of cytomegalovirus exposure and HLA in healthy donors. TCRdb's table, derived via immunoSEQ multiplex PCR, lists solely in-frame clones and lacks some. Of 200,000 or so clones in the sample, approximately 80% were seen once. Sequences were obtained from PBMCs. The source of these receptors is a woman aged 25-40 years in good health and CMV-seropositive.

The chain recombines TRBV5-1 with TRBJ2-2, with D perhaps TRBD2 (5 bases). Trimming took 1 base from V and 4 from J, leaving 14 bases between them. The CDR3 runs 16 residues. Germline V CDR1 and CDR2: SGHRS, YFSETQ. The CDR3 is CASSLSADYSTGELFF. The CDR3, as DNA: TGCGCCAGCAGCTTGTCGGCAGACTACAGCACCGGGGAGCTGTTTTTT.

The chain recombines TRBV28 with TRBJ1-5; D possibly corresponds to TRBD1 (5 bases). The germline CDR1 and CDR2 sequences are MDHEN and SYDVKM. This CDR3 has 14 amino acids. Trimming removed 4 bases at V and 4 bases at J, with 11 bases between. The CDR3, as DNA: TGTGCCAGCAGTTCTAGGTCAGGGAATCAGCCCCAGCATTTT. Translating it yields CASSSRSGNQPQHF.

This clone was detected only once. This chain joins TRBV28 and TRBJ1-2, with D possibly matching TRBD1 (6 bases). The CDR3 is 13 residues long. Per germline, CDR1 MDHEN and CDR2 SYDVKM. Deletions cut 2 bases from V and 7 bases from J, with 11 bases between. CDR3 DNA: TGTGCCAGCAGTTTACAGGGGAGAGGTGGCTACACCTTC. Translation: CASSLQGRGGYTF.

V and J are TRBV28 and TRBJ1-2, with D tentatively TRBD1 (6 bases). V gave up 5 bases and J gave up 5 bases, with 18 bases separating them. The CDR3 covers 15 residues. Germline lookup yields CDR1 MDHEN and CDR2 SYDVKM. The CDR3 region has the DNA TGTGCCAGCAGTCTCGGGCAGGGGTTTAGATATGGCTACACCTTC. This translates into CASSLGQGFRYGYTF.

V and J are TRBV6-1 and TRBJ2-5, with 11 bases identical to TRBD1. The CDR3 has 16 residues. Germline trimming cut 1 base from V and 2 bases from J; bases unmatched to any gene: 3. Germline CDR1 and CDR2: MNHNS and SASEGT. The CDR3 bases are TGTGCCAGCAGTGAAGGGGGGACAGGGGGTCAAGAGACCCAGTACTTC. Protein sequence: CASSEGGTGGQETQYF.

The CDR3 coding sequence is TGTGCCAGCGGAACAGGGCCAGGTTTTCAGCCCCAGCATTTT. This sequence encodes CASGTGPGFQPQHF. The gene calls are TRBV27 and TRBJ1-5; D may be TRBD1 (6 bases). V dropped 8 bases and J dropped 6 bases, with 17 bases sitting between them. Germline-derived CDR1 and CDR2 are MNHEY and SMNVEV (reference sequence). There are 14 residues in the CDR3.

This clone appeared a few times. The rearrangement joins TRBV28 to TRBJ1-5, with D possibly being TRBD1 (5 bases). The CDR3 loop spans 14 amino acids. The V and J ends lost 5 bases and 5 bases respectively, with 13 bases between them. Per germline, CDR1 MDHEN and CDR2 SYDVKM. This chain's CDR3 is CASSLPGPHQPQHF. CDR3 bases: TGTGCCAGCAGTCTACCAGGGCCCCATCAGCCCCAGCATTTT.

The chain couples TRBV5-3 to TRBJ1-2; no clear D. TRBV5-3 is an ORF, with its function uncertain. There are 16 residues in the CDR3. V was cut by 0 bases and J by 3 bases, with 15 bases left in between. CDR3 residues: CARSLDPGQTHYGYTF. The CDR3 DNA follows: TGTGCCAGAAGCTTGGACCCTGGGCAGACCCACTATGGCTACACCTTC.

In DNA, the CDR3 is TGTGCCAGCAGAGGGACTAGTAGGAGGGACGAGCAGTACTTC. It is translated as CASRGTSRRDEQYF. The genes are TRBV6-5 and TRBJ2-7, with 8 bases fitting TRBD2. V trimming: 6 bases; J trimming: 5 bases; junction bases outside the gene matches: 9. The length of the CDR3 is 14 residues. CDR1 and CDR2 (germline): MNHEY, SVGAGI.

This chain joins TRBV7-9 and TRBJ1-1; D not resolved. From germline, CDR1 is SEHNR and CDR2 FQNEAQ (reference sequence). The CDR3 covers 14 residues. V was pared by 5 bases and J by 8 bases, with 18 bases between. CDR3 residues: CASSQTGRYIEAFF. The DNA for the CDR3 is TGTGCCAGCAGCCAAACCGGCAGGTATATCGAAGCTTTCTTT. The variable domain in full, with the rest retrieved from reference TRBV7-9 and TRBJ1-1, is DTGVSQNPRHKITKRGQNVTFRCDPISEHNRLYWYRQTLGQGPEFLTYFQNEAQLEKSRLLSDRFSAERPKGSFSTLEIQRTEQGDSAMYLCASSQTGRYIEAFFGQGTRLTVV.

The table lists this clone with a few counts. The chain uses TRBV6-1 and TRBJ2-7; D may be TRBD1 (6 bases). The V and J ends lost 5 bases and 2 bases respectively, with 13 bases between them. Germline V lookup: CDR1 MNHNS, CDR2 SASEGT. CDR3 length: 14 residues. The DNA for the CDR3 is TGTGCCAGCAGTCGGACAGAGAAAACCTACGAGCAGTACTTC. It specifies CASSRTEKTYEQYF.

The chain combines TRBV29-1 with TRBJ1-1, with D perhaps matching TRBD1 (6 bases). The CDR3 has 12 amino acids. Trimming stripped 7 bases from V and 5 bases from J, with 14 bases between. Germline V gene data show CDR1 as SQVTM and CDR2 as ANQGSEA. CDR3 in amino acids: CSGEQGGTEAFF. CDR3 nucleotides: TGCAGCGGAGAACAGGGTGGGACTGAAGCTTTCTTT.

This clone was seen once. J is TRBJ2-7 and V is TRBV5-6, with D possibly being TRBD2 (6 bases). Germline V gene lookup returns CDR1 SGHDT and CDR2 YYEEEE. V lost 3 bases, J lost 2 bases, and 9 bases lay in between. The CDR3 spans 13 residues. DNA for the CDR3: TGTGCCAGCAGCTCCGGGGGACCCTACGAGCAGTACTTC. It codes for CASSSGGPYEQYF.

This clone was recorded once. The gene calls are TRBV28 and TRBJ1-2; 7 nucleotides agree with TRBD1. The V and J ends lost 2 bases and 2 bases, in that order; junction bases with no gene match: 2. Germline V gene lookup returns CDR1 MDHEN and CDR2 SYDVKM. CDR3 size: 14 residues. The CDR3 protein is CASSLGQENYGYTF. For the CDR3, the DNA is TGTGCCAGCAGTTTAGGACAGGAGAACTATGGCTACACCTTC.

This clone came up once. The CDR3 region is CASSSRRGGYNEQFF. The CDR3 DNA follows: TGTGCCAGCAGTTCCCGTAGGGGAGGGTACAATGAGCAGTTCTTC. This sequence joins TRBV2 and TRBJ2-1, with 7 bases identical to TRBD2. CDR1 is SNHLY, CDR2 FYNNEI, per germline. V shed 5 bases, J shed 4 bases, and the junction held 8 bases outside the gene matches. This CDR3 is built from 15 residues.

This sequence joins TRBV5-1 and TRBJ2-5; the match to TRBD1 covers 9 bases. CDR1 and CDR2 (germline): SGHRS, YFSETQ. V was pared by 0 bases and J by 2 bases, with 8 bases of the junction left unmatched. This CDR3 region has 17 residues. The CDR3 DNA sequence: TGCGCCAGCAGCTTGGACGGACAGGGGTCGAGGCAAGAGACCCAGTACTTC. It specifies CASSLDGQGSRQETQYF.

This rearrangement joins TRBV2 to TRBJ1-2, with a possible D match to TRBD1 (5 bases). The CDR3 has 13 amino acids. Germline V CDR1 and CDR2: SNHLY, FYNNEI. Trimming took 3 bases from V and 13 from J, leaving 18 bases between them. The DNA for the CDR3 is TGTGCCAGCAGTGAGACCAGGGCTTCGCCCTCCACCTTC. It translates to CASSETRASPSTF.

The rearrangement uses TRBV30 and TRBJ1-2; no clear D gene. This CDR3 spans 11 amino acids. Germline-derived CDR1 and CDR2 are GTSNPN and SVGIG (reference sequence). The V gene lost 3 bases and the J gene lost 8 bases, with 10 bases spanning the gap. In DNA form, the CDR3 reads TGTGCCTGGAGCGAGGGCATCGGCTACACCTTC. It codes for CAWSEGIGYTF.

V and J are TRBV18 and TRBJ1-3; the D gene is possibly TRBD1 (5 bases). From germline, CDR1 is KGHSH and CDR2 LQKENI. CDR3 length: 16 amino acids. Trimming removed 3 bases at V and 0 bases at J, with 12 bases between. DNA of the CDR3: TGTGCCAGCTCACCGGAGACAGTCAGCTCTGGAAACACCATATATTTT. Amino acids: CASSPETVSSGNTIYF. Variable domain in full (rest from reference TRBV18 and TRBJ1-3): NAGVMQNPRHLVRRRGQEARLRCSPMKGHSHVYWYRQLPEEGLKFMVYLQKENIIDESGMPKERFSAEFPKEGPSILRIQQVVRGDSAAYFCASSPETVSSGNTIYFGEGSWLTVV.

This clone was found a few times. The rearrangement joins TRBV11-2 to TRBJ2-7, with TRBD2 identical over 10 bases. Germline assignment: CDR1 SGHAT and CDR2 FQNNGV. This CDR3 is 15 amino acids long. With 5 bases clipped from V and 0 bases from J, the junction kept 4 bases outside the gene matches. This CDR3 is CASSRPSGSSYEQYF. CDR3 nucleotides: TGTGCCAGCAGCCGCCCTAGCGGGAGCTCCTACGAGCAGTACTTC.

This CDR3 reads CASRNTGNNEQFF. The CDR3 DNA is TGTGCCAGCAGGAACACCGGGAACAATGAGCAGTTCTTC. The genes are TRBV6-5 and TRBJ2-1, with D possibly matching TRBD2 (5 bases). The CDR3 covers 13 residues. With 6 bases removed from V and 5 bases from J, the gap between germline ends came to 11 bases. CDR1 is MNHEY and CDR2 is SVGAGI in the germline V gene.

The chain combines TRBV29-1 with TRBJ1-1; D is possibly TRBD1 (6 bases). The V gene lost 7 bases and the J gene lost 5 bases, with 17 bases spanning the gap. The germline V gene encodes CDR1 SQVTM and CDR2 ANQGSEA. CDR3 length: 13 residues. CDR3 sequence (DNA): TGCAGCGGAGCAACAGGGTTTGGGACTGAAGCTTTCTTT. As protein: CSGATGFGTEAFF.

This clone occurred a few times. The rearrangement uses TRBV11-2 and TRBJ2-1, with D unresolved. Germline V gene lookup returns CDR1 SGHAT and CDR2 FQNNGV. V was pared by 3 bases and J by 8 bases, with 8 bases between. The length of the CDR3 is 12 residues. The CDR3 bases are TGTGCCAGCAGCTTCCCCCAGTATGAGCAGTTCTTC. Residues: CASSFPQYEQFF.

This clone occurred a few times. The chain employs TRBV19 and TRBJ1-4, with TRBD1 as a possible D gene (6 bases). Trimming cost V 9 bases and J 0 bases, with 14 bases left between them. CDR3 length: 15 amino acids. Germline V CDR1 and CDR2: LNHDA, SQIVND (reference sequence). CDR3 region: CASSDRHSTNEKLFF. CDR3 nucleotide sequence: TGTGCCAGCTCGGACAGACACTCAACTAATGAAAAACTGTTTTTT.

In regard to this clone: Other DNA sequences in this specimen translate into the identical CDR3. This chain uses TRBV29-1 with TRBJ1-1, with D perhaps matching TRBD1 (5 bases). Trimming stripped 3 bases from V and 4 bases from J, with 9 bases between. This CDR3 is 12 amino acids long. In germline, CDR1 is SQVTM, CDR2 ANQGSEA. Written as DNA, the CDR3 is TGCAGCGTTGAGCAGGGAGGCACTGAAGCTTTCTTT. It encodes CSVEQGGTEAFF. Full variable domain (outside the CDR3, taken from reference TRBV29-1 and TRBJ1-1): SAVISQKPSRDICQRGTSLTIQCQVDSQVTMMFWYRQQPGQSLTLIATANQGSEATYESGFVIDKFPISRPNLTFSTLTVSNMSPEDSSIYLCSVEQGGTEAFFGQGTRLTVV.